This T cell receptor beta chain was sequenced in a study of shared clonotypes between healthy human individuals. Study-wide points: With few donors, the genetic and exposure-history diversity represented was limited. Of the naive CD4 clonotypes, around 4.9% were shared across a handful of donors.

Sequencing used immunoSEQ multiplex PCR; TCRdb keeps in-frame clones, though not all of them. The sample consists of around 2.5 million clones, 93% of them appearing once. Remarks on this clone: Its antigen is still unknown.

Germline CDR1 and CDR2: MNHNY and SVGAGI (reference sequence). V lost 6 bases, J lost 9 bases, and 9 bases stayed unmatched. There are 16 residues in the CDR3. The chain couples TRBV6-6 to TRBJ2-1; 15 positions match TRBD2. Sequenced input: naive CD4+ T cells from PBMCs. Subset noted: CD45RA+ positively selected. The clonotype was recovered from a man aged 18 to 35 in good health. Some clones in this sample may be carry-over from other donors' samples. The DNA of the CDR3 is TGTGCCAGCAGCCTCGGACTAGCGGGAGGGCCTAGTGAGCAGTTCTTC. It specifies CASSLGLAGGPSEQFF.